Below are 24 T cell receptor beta chains sequenced from a single sample in a study of shared clonotypes between healthy human individuals (TCRdb year 2020). Receptors were amplified or captured by the immunoSEQ multiplex PCR assay. This is the immuneACCESS table as TCRdb keeps it, with only in-frame sequences that have V and J called. A part of the clones is gone; compared with another copy, unresolved V genes explain less than half, and the rest is unexplained. This sample holds some 2,500,000 clones; 80% to 95% were observed only once. The leading ten clones occupy 0.36% of the sample. Sequenced sample: naive CD4+ T cells from PBMCs. Reading the label with the study, this specimen's cell subset or site is: CD45RA+ positively selected. Receptors were obtained from a man younger than 35 in good health. Some clones in this sample may be carry-over from other donors' samples.

The chain combines TRBV11-2 with TRBJ2-7; D may be TRBD1 (6 bases). The V gene lost 5 bases and the J gene lost 0 bases, with 17 bases spanning the gap. The CDR3 has 16 residues. Germline CDR1 and CDR2: SGHAT and FQNNGV. The CDR3 region has the DNA TGTGCCAGCAGCCCCGGATTTAGGGGGAGCTCCTACGAGCAGTACTTC. Translating it yields CASSPGFRGSSYEQYF.

This chain connects TRBV28 to TRBJ1-1; 7 positions agree with TRBD1. The length of the CDR3 is 13 residues. The germline gives CDR1 MDHEN, CDR2 SYDVKM. With V trimmed by 6 bases and J by 4 bases, 5 bases remained unmatched. The CDR3 nucleotides read TGTGCCAGCAGCCGAACAGGGGCCACTGAAGCTTTCTTT. It specifies CASSRTGATEAFF.

As concerns this clone: Other DNA sequences from this sample encode an identical CDR3 as well. The CDR3 nucleotides read TGTGCCAGCAGTTTACAGCCTAACTATGGCTACACCTTC. Its protein is CASSLQPNYGYTF. V is TRBV7-3 and J is TRBJ1-2; D gene unclear. CDR1 is SGHTA, CDR2 FQGTGA, per germline. The V and J ends lost 6 bases and 0 bases respectively, with 8 bases between them. The CDR3 totals 13 residues.

The chain links TRBV18 to TRBJ2-1; the D gene is possibly TRBD1 (5 bases). The CDR3 is 16 residues long. Trimming pared 3 bases from V and 0 bases from J, leaving 12 bases between. The germline V gene has CDR1 KGHSH and CDR2 LQKENI. CDR3 amino acids: CASSPSRVGSYNEQFF. In DNA form, the CDR3 reads TGTGCCAGCTCACCTAGCAGGGTGGGCTCCTACAATGAGCAGTTCTTC.

V usage is TRBV19 and J usage is TRBJ1-1; D is perhaps TRBD1 (5 bases). The CDR3 is made up of 13 amino acids. Trimming stripped 3 bases from V and 11 bases from J, with 16 bases between. Germline V gives CDR1 LNHDA, CDR2 SQIVND (reference sequence). The CDR3: CASSMPPRGTAFF. CDR3 DNA sequence: TGTGCCAGTAGTATGCCCCCCCGGGGGACCGCTTTCTTT.

This chain connects TRBV25-1 to TRBJ2-7; D not certain. This CDR3 contains 12 residues. Germline V gene lookup returns CDR1 MGHDK and CDR2 SYGVNS. The V end was cut by 5 bases, the J end by 6 bases, with 11 bases between. CDR3 sequence (DNA): TGTGCCAGCAGTTACCAGTCTTCCGAGCAGTACTTC. It is translated as CASSYQSSEQYF.

This clone was counted once. The chain couples TRBV7-9 to TRBJ2-3; D is possibly TRBD1 (5 bases). CDR1 is SEHNR, CDR2 FQNEAQ, per germline (reference sequence). With 5 bases removed from V and 0 bases from J, the gap between germline ends came to 12 bases. This CDR3 has 15 amino acids. The CDR3 loop reads CASSPTESSTDTQYF. The CDR3 DNA sequence: TGTGCCAGCAGCCCGACAGAATCTAGCACAGATACGCAGTATTTT.

The CDR3 here is CASSIWGPWTDTQYF. The CDR3 nucleotides are TGTGCCAGTAGTATATGGGGGCCGTGGACAGATACGCAGTATTTT. The rearrangement links TRBV19 to TRBJ2-3; possibly TRBD1 for D (6 bases). The V gene lost 2 bases and the J gene lost 3 bases, with 12 bases spanning the gap. CDR3 length equals 15 residues. Germline-derived CDR1 and CDR2 are LNHDA and SQIVND (reference sequence).

Comments on this clone: Other DNA sequences of this sample code for an identical CDR3. This sequence joins TRBV15 and TRBJ2-3, with 10 nucleotides matching TRBD2. Trimming at V came to 1 base and at J to 2 bases, leaving 3 bases not matched to a gene. The CDR3 contains 16 residues. Germline V gene lookup returns CDR1 LNHNV and CDR2 YYDKDF (reference sequence). This chain's CDR3 is CATSRGTSGSTDTQYF. The DNA for the CDR3 is TGTGCCACCAGCAGAGGGACTAGCGGCTCCACAGATACGCAGTATTTT.

The chain couples TRBV2 to TRBJ1-2, with D hard to call. Between the trimmed V and J ends, which lost 2 bases and 7 bases, there was a span of 11 bases. Germline V gene data show CDR1 as SNHLY and CDR2 as FYNNEI. This CDR3 has 13 residues. The DNA of the CDR3 is TGTGCCAGCAGTGAAAGCATGCGGGGTGGCTACACCTTC. Encoded protein: CASSESMRGGYTF.

In nucleotides, the CDR3 is TGTGCCAGCAGAATACCCGGGGCTTACAACGAGCAGTACTTC. Encoded protein: CASRIPGAYNEQYF. The genes are TRBV28 and TRBJ2-7; TRBD1 or TRBD2 may be the D gene (5 bases each). Trimming stripped 6 bases from V and 5 bases from J, with 17 bases between. Germline V gene data show CDR1 as MDHEN and CDR2 as SYDVKM. CDR3 length: 14 residues.

For the CDR3, the DNA is TGTGCCAGCAGCTTATACTGGGACAGGGGATTAAATCAGCCCCAGCATTTT. It translates to CASSLYWDRGLNQPQHF. The chain carries TRBV5-6 and TRBJ1-5; TRBD1 matches 10 bases. The V gene end was trimmed by 2 bases and the J gene end by 4 bases; junction bases not matched to a gene: 9. Looked up from germline, CDR1 is SGHDT and CDR2 is YYEEEE. The CDR3 is made up of 17 amino acids.

V gene TRBV5-1 combines with J gene TRBJ2-6, with D maybe TRBD2 (6 bases). V was trimmed by 3 bases and J by 0 bases, leaving 16 bases between them. Germline CDR1 reads SGHRS; CDR2 reads YFSETQ. The CDR3 has 18 amino acids. CDR3 sequence reads: CASSWSRDGGSGANVLTF. CDR3 in DNA: TGCGCCAGCAGCTGGTCCCGGGACGGGGGCTCTGGGGCCAACGTCCTGACTTTC.

This clone occurred once. The sample has other DNA sequences that encode this CDR3 too. This sequence joins TRBV29-1 and TRBJ2-3, with D hard to call. The CDR3 sequence is 13 residues long. From germline, CDR1 is SQVTM and CDR2 ANQGSEA. Trimming cost V 4 bases and J 2 bases, with 10 bases left between them. CDR3 DNA sequence: TGCAGCGTTGGAGGCAGGAACACAGATACGCAGTATTTT. This codes for CSVGGRNTDTQYF.

V gene TRBV6-6 combines with J gene TRBJ1-1; D is undetermined. The germline V gene has CDR1 MNHNY and CDR2 SVGAGI (reference sequence). The CDR3 spans 13 residues. V lost 6 bases and J 1 base, leaving 9 bases between the germline ends. Here the CDR3 reads CASRGRTNTEAFF. The CDR3 coding sequence is TGTGCCAGCAGAGGACGCACGAACACTGAAGCTTTCTTT.

V usage is TRBV9 and J usage is TRBJ2-5; TRBD1 aligns across 7 bases. CDR1 and CDR2 from the germline V gene are SGDLS and YYNGEE. This CDR3 has 15 amino acids. V shed 0 bases and J 4 bases; nucleotides not matched to a gene: 6. The CDR3 nucleotides read TGTGCCAGCAGCGTAGGGACAGCAGGGGGAGAGACCCAGTACTTC. Amino acids: CASSVGTAGGETQYF.

On this clone itself: This specimen includes other DNA sequences encoding the same CDR3. V gene TRBV7-3 combines with J gene TRBJ1-1; no definite D call. The germline V gene has CDR1 SGHTA and CDR2 FQGTGA. The ends were cut back, 4 bases at V and 4 bases at J, with 10 bases in the middle. The CDR3 has 13 amino acids. CDR3 amino acids: CASSSGRSTEAFF. The DNA of the CDR3 is TGTGCCAGCAGCTCGGGTAGATCCACTGAAGCTTTCTTT.

This sequence joins TRBV9 and TRBJ2-7; 14 nucleotides line up with TRBD2. This CDR3 is built from 15 residues. Germline V gives CDR1 SGDLS, CDR2 YYNGEE. The V gene end was trimmed by 3 bases and the J gene end by 4 bases; junction bases not matched to a gene: 3. CDR3 protein: CASSAGTSGRYEQYF. In DNA form, the CDR3 reads TGTGCCAGCAGCGCAGGGACTAGCGGGAGATACGAGCAGTACTTC.

J is TRBJ2-1 and V is TRBV28, with 8 bases fitting TRBD1. Trimming at V came to 8 bases and at J to 5 bases, leaving 14 bases not matched to a gene. Per germline, CDR1 MDHEN and CDR2 SYDVKM. The CDR3 extends over 16 amino acids. Here the CDR3 reads CASPATRWDRHNEQFF. CDR3 DNA: TGTGCCAGCCCGGCGACGAGGTGGGACAGGCACAATGAGCAGTTCTTC.

V is TRBV18 and J is TRBJ1-4; D is uncertain. This CDR3 is built from 17 residues. CDR1 and CDR2 (germline): KGHSH, LQKENI. V dropped 4 bases and J dropped 0 bases, with 15 bases sitting between them. This CDR3 is CASSLSAPTATNEKLFF. DNA for the CDR3: TGTGCCAGCTCACTAAGTGCCCCGACGGCAACTAATGAAAAACTGTTTTTT. The full variable domain, with the rest looked up from reference TRBV18 and TRBJ1-4, is NAGVMQNPRHLVRRRGQEARLRCSPMKGHSHVYWYRQLPEEGLKFMVYLQKENIIDESGMPKERFSAEFPKEGPSILRIQQVVRGDSAAYFCASSLSAPTATNEKLFFGSGTQLSVL.

The count of this clone is one. The genes are TRBV11-3 and TRBJ2-1, with TRBD2 as a possible D gene (5 bases). Germline V lookup: CDR1 SGHNT, CDR2 YENEEA. V gave up 4 bases and J gave up 0 bases, with 16 bases separating them. The CDR3 loop spans 17 amino acids. Written as DNA, the CDR3 is TGTGCCAGCAGCTCATCTCCGGGATCTTCCTCCTACAATGAGCAGTTCTTC. Its protein is CASSSSPGSSSYNEQFF.

V usage is TRBV5-1 and J usage is TRBJ2-1, with 9 bases fitting TRBD2. Germline V gene data show CDR1 as SGHRS and CDR2 as YFSETQ. The CDR3 contains 16 residues. V shed 3 bases and J 3 bases; nucleotides not matched to a gene: 7. CDR3 nucleotides: TGCGCCAGCAGCTCTCAGACTAGCGGTAGCTACAATGAGCAGTTCTTC. It is translated as CASSSQTSGSYNEQFF.

This sequence joins TRBV9 and TRBJ1-4; D uncertain. V was clipped by 1 base and J by 5 bases, with 9 bases between them. The V gene's germline CDR1 is SGDLS and CDR2 YYNGEE. The CDR3 consists of 14 residues. The CDR3, as DNA: TGTGCCAGCAGCGTAAGCACAGCAAATGAAAAACTGTTTTTT. Its protein is CASSVSTANEKLFF.

This clone was seen just once. The chain is built from TRBV6-6 and TRBJ2-3; possibly TRBD1 for D (9 bases). Trimming stripped 11 bases from V and 2 bases from J, with 20 bases between. The CDR3 totals 15 residues. Germline loops: CDR1 MNHNY, CDR2 SVGAGI (reference sequence). The CDR3 sequence is CAGGGSQGATDTQYF. The CDR3 coding sequence is TGTGCCGGCGGGGGGTCACAGGGGGCCACAGATACGCAGTATTTT.